Included here is one TCR beta chain sequence, with context. Its antigen is unidentified. The ends lost 0 bases at V and 8 bases at J; junction bases unmatched: 7. CDR3 length: 16 residues. CDR1 is SGHTA, CDR2 FQGNSA, per germline. This record belongs to a study of T cell repertoires in cytomegalovirus infection. Study information: Matching HLA type, along with CMV infection, was indicated by public TCR beta signatures.

TCRdb processed the reads anew with MiXCR; each CDR3 protein has one entry. The sample carries about 330,000 distinct CDR3 sequences, 8% to 10% recorded once. Overall study results and limits: In two of eight donors, the top clonotype was HLA-C-restricted CMV-specific.

This chain connects TRBV7-2 to TRBJ1-4; 9 bases match TRBD1. The sequenced sample consisted of PBMCs. This TCR derives from a human donor in good health (CMV status not recorded). Some clones in this sample may be carry-over from other donors' samples. Here the CDR3 DNA reads TGTGCCAGCAGCTTAGCTGGGACAGGGTTCCAGGAAAAACTGTTTTTT. Its protein is CASSLAGTGFQEKLFF.